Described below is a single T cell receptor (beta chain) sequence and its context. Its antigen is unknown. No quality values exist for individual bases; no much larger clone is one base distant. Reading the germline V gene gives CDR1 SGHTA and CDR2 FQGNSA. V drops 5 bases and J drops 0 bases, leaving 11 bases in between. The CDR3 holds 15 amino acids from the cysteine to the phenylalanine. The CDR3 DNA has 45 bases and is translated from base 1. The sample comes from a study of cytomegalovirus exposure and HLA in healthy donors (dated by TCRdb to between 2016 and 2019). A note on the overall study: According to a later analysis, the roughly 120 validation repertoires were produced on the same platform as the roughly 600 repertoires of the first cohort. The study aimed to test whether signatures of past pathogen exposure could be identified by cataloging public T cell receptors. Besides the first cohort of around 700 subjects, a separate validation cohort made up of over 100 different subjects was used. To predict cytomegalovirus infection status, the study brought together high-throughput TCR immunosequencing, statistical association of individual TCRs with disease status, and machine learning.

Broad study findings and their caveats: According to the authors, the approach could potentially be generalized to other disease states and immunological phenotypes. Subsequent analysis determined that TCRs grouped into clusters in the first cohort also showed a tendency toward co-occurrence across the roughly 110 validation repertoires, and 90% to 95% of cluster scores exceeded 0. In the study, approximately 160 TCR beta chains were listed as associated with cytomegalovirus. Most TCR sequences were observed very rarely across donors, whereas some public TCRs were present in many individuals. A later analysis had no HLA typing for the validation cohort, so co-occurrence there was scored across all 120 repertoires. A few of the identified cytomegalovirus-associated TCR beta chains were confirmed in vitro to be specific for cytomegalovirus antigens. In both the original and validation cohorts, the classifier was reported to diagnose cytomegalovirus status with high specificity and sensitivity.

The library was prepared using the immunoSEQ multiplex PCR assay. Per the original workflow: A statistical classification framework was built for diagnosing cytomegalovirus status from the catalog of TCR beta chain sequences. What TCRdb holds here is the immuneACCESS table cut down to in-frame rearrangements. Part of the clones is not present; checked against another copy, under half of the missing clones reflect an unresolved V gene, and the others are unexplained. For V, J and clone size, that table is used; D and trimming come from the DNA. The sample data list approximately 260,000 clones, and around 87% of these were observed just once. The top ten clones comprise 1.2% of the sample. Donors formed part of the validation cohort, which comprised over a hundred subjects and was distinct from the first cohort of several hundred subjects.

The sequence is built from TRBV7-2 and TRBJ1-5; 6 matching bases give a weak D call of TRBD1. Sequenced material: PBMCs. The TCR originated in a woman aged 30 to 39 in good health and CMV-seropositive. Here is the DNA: TGTGCCAGCAGCATCTACAGGGATAGCAATCAGCCCCAGCATTTT. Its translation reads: CASSIYRDSNQPQHF. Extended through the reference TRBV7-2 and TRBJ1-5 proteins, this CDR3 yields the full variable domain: GAGVSQSPSNKVTEKGKDVELRCDPISGHTALYWYRQSLGQGLEFLIYFQGNSAPDKSGLPSDRFSAERTGGSVSTLTIQRTQQEDSAVYLCASSIYRDSNQPQHFGDGTRLSIL.